This is a list of T cell receptor beta chains from one sample in a study of blood T cells in healthy people across ages. TCRdb reprocessed the 5' RACE reads via MiXCR and lists one record per CDR3 protein. Of fewer than 800,000 distinct CDR3 sequences listed, around 48% are singletons. Source material: blood. These receptors came from a woman aged 60-75 years in good health. The CDR3 runs from the conserved cysteine through the conserved F or W. The order of the fields is clone size, J gene, D gene, V gene, CDR3 DNA, CDR3 protein. D genes are given only for firm matches. Clone size is not always given. Where it is, it says once, few, many or a class for expanded clones.

clone size: -; J gene: TRBJ2-3; D gene: TRBD2; V gene: TRBV11-3; CDR3 DNA: TGTGCCAGCAGCGCCAGGAGCGGGGGGCGCACAGATACGCAGTATTTT; CDR3 protein: CASSARSGGRTDTQYF
clone size: few; J gene: TRBJ2-5; D gene: -; V gene: TRBV21-1; CDR3 DNA: TGTGCCAGCAGCAAAGTGAGGGTCTCTGAGACCCAGTACTTC; CDR3 protein: CASSKVRVSETQYF
clone size: -; J gene: TRBJ1-2; D gene: -; V gene: TRBV9; CDR3 DNA: TGTGCCAGCAGCGAGCGGGTGGGCCGCTATGGCTACACCTTC; CDR3 protein: CASSERVGRYGYTF
clone size: few; J gene: TRBJ2-5; D gene: TRBD2; V gene: TRBV7-9; CDR3 DNA: TGTGCCAGCAGCCCCCAGACTAGCGGGAGAGTGGGAAAGACCCAGTACTTC; CDR3 protein: CASSPQTSGRVGKTQYF
clone size: -; J gene: TRBJ2-1; D gene: -; V gene: TRBV5-1; CDR3 DNA: TGCGCCAGCAGCCGGGACCCTTCCCTTACATCCAATGAGCAGTTCTTC; CDR3 protein: CASSRDPSLTSNEQFF
clone size: -; J gene: TRBJ2-7; D gene: TRBD2; V gene: TRBV5-1; CDR3 DNA: TGCGCCAGCAGCATCGGGACTAGCGGGAGGAACTACGAGCAGTACTTC; CDR3 protein: CASSIGTSGRNYEQYF
clone size: -; J gene: TRBJ2-7; D gene: TRBD2; V gene: TRBV4-2; CDR3 DNA: TGTGCCAGCAGCCGGGGACTAGTGGGACCCTACGAGCAGTACTTC; CDR3 protein: CASSRGLVGPYEQYF
clone size: -; J gene: TRBJ2-1; D gene: TRBD2; V gene: TRBV18; CDR3 DNA: TGTGCCAGCTCACCACCGGCGGGAGGGGCCTACAATGAGCAGTTCTTC; CDR3 protein: CASSPPAGGAYNEQFF
clone size: -; J gene: TRBJ2-3; D gene: -; V gene: TRBV3-1; CDR3 DNA: TGTGCCAGCAGTCGCCGGAACACAGATACGCAGTATTTT; CDR3 protein: CASSRRNTDTQYF
clone size: -; J gene: TRBJ2-7; D gene: -; V gene: TRBV20-1; CDR3 DNA: TGCAGTGCTTCAAGCTCCTACGAGCAGTACTTC; CDR3 protein: CSASSSYEQYF
clone size: few; J gene: TRBJ2-1; D gene: -; V gene: TRBV29-1; CDR3 DNA: TGCAGCGTTGAAGGCTGGCAGGGGGGGTACAATGAGCAGTTCTTC; CDR3 protein: CSVEGWQGGYNEQFF
clone size: -; J gene: TRBJ1-1; D gene: -; V gene: TRBV9; CDR3 DNA: TGTGCCAGCAGCGTAGCTACGGGGAACACTGAAGCTTTCTTT; CDR3 protein: CASSVATGNTEAFF
clone size: few; J gene: TRBJ2-7; D gene: TRBD1; V gene: TRBV28; CDR3 DNA: TGTGCCAGCAACTCGCCGGGACAGGGCTACTACTCCTACGAGCAGTACTTC; CDR3 protein: CASNSPGQGYYSYEQYF
clone size: -; J gene: TRBJ2-3; D gene: TRBD1; V gene: TRBV28; CDR3 DNA: TGTGCCAGCAGGCCTACCTCCGGGACAGGGGGCAGAACAGATACGCAGTATTTT; CDR3 protein: CASRPTSGTGGRTDTQYF
clone size: few; J gene: TRBJ1-4; D gene: -; V gene: TRBV7-9; CDR3 DNA: TGTGCCAGCAGCTTAGGCCGTGGGGAAAAACTGTTTTTT; CDR3 protein: CASSLGRGEKLFF
clone size: once; J gene: TRBJ2-3; D gene: -; V gene: TRBV7-6; CDR3 DNA: TGTGCCAGCAGCTTATATCGGTCTTCTAGCACAGATACGCAGTATTTT; CDR3 protein: CASSLYRSSSTDTQYF
clone size: -; J gene: TRBJ2-3; D gene: TRBD2; V gene: TRBV5-1; CDR3 DNA: TGCGCCAGCAGCTTATGGACTAGCGGGATTGGTGATACGCAGTATTTT; CDR3 protein: CASSLWTSGIGDTQYF
clone size: -; J gene: TRBJ1-2; D gene: -; V gene: TRBV7-8; CDR3 DNA: TGTGCCAGCAGCTCACAGGGTGGCTACACCTTC; CDR3 protein: CASSSQGGYTF
clone size: -; J gene: TRBJ2-3; D gene: -; V gene: TRBV20-1; CDR3 DNA: TGCAGTGCTAGTAAAGAGGGCGGGAGCACAGATACGCAGTATTTT; CDR3 protein: CSASKEGGSTDTQYF
clone size: -; J gene: TRBJ2-3; D gene: -; V gene: TRBV10-3; CDR3 DNA: TGTGCCATCAGTTGGGAGCTCACCGATACGCAGTATTTT; CDR3 protein: CAISWELTDTQYF
clone size: -; J gene: TRBJ2-5; D gene: TRBD1; V gene: TRBV4-2; CDR3 DNA: TGTGCCAGCAGCCAAAAAACAGGGGGCGATGAGACCCAGTACTTC; CDR3 protein: CASSQKTGGDETQYF
clone size: few; J gene: TRBJ2-5; D gene: -; V gene: TRBV10-3; CDR3 DNA: TGTGCCATCAGTGAATTCGGGGAGACCCAGTACTTC; CDR3 protein: CAISEFGETQYF
clone size: few; J gene: TRBJ2-7; D gene: -; V gene: TRBV7-2; CDR3 DNA: TGTGCCAGCAGCTCGCTCACAGGCCCCCAGCAGTACTTC; CDR3 protein: CASSSLTGPQQYF
clone size: -; J gene: TRBJ2-3; D gene: -; V gene: TRBV2; CDR3 DNA: TGTGCCAGCCAGCGAGGAACAGATACGCAGTATTTT; CDR3 protein: CASQRGTDTQYF
clone size: -; J gene: TRBJ2-4; D gene: TRBD1; V gene: TRBV20-1; CDR3 DNA: TGCAGTGCTAGCAAACCGGGACAGAACGTAAACATTCAGTACTTC; CDR3 protein: CSASKPGQNVNIQYF
clone size: few; J gene: TRBJ2-4; D gene: -; V gene: TRBV5-6; CDR3 DNA: TGTGCCAGCAGCTTGGGGGGCCCAAACATTCAGTACTTC; CDR3 protein: CASSLGGPNIQYF
clone size: -; J gene: TRBJ2-3; D gene: -; V gene: TRBV20-1; CDR3 DNA: TGCAGTGCTAGGCCCAAGACAAACACAGATACGCAGTATTTT; CDR3 protein: CSARPKTNTDTQYF
clone size: -; J gene: TRBJ2-2; D gene: TRBD2; V gene: TRBV5-1; CDR3 DNA: TGCGCCAGCAGCACGGAAGCTAGCGGGACCGGGGAGCTGTTTTTT; CDR3 protein: CASSTEASGTGELFF
clone size: -; J gene: TRBJ2-7; D gene: -; V gene: TRBV2; CDR3 DNA: TGTGCCAGCATTGGCGAGGGGATCGACGAGCAGTACTTC; CDR3 protein: CASIGEGIDEQYF
clone size: -; J gene: TRBJ1-4; D gene: -; V gene: TRBV20-1; CDR3 DNA: TGCAGTGCTTGTGACAGTAGGTCAACTAATGAAAAACTGTTTTTT; CDR3 protein: CSACDSRSTNEKLFF
clone size: -; J gene: TRBJ1-2; D gene: TRBD1; V gene: TRBV7-2; CDR3 DNA: TGTGCCAGCAGCTTAAAGGACAGGAAGGGTTATGGCTACACCTTC; CDR3 protein: CASSLKDRKGYGYTF
clone size: once; J gene: TRBJ2-7; D gene: -; V gene: TRBV2; CDR3 DNA: TGTGCCAGCAGTCATCACTACGAGCAGTACTTC; CDR3 protein: CASSHHYEQYF
clone size: -; J gene: TRBJ2-3; D gene: TRBD2; V gene: TRBV7-3; CDR3 DNA: TGTGCCAGCAGCTCGGCGGGACTAGATTGGGATACGCAGTATTTT; CDR3 protein: CASSSAGLDWDTQYF
clone size: -; J gene: TRBJ2-7; D gene: -; V gene: TRBV27; CDR3 DNA: TGTGCCAGCAGTTTATGGGGGGAATCCTACGAGCAGTACTTC; CDR3 protein: CASSLWGESYEQYF
clone size: -; J gene: TRBJ1-2; D gene: -; V gene: TRBV20-1; CDR3 DNA: TGCAGTGCTAGCATCCTTGAGGTTAGAGACTATGGCTACACCTTC; CDR3 protein: CSASILEVRDYGYTF
clone size: -; J gene: TRBJ2-7; D gene: TRBD1; V gene: TRBV7-2; CDR3 DNA: TGTGCCAGCAGCTACGATCGCCGGGACAGGGGACCCTACGAGCAGTACTTC; CDR3 protein: CASSYDRRDRGPYEQYF
clone size: once; J gene: TRBJ1-1; D gene: -; V gene: TRBV20-1; CDR3 DNA: TGCAGTGCTAGAGGCGGCTTACTGAACACTGAAGCTTTCTTT; CDR3 protein: CSARGGLLNTEAFF
clone size: once; J gene: TRBJ2-2; D gene: TRBD2; V gene: TRBV10-3; CDR3 DNA: TGTGCCATCACCTCACCCAGCGGGGGGCAAGGGGAGCTGTTTTTT; CDR3 protein: CAITSPSGGQGELFF
clone size: once; J gene: TRBJ2-7; D gene: TRBD1; V gene: TRBV9; CDR3 DNA: TGTGCCAGCAGCCGTTCCGGGACAGGCTCCGACGAGCAGTACTTC; CDR3 protein: CASSRSGTGSDEQYF
clone size: -; J gene: TRBJ2-5; D gene: -; V gene: TRBV20-1; CDR3 DNA: TGCAGTGCTCCCCGACCGAATTCTCTGCGGGAGACCCAGTACTTC; CDR3 protein: CSAPRPNSLRETQYF